This TCR beta chain emerged from a study of shared T cell receptors in the human thymus. Using immunoSEQ multiplex PCR, the repertoire was profiled, and TCRdb retains in-frame clones only, with some absent. The sample yields about 710,000 clones, 87% seen once. CDR1 SGHRS and CDR2 YFSETQ come from the germline V gene. This CDR3 contains 16 residues. V trimming: 4 bases; J trimming: 8 bases; junction bases outside the gene matches: 12. This same sample was also taken into another study, of human thymus T cells. That work contributes: The donors were infants in Finland with congenital heart defects, otherwise immunologically healthy. During corrective heart surgery, resections were taken, and the thymus tissue came from them. Thymic and blood repertoires seemed to favor certain V and J genes. What related research reported was that thymic repertoires overlapped highly among unrelated individuals.

This sequence originates from a boy under two years old with a congenital heart defect. Sequencing input: thymocytes. V is TRBV5-1 and J is TRBJ2-2; 9 bases are shared with TRBD2. CDR3 sequence (DNA): TGCGCCAGCAGCCCGGGGCCTAGCGGGGAGACGGGGGAGCTGTTTTTT. Residues: CASSPGPSGETGELFF. The entire variable domain, with the rest obtained from reference TRBV5-1 and TRBJ2-2, is as follows: KAGVTQTPRYLIKTRGQQVTLSCSPISGHRSVSWYQQTPGQGLQFLFEYFSETQRNKGNFPGRFSGRQFSNSRSEMNVSTLELGDSALYLCASSPGPSGETGELFFGEGSRLTVL.